This TCR beta chain was captured in a study of blood T cell repertoires in COVID-19. Using immunoSEQ multiplex PCR, the repertoire was profiled, and TCRdb retains in-frame clones only, with some absent. The sample consists of approximately 290,000 clones, approximately 91% of them appearing once. V lost 1 base, J lost 2 bases, and 9 bases lay in between. This CDR3 is 15 amino acids long. CDR1 and CDR2 from the germline V gene are SNHLY and FYNNEI. The clonotype comes from a woman aged 30 to 39 with COVID-19, enrolled during active disease. Sequenced input: peripheral blood. The chain has TRBV2 and TRBJ1-5; D is ambiguous. CDR3 DNA sequence: TGTGCCAGCAGTGAAGGGACTCTCGGCAATCAGCCCCAGCATTTT. Translation: CASSEGTLGNQPQHF. Full variable domain (remainder filled in from reference TRBV2 and TRBJ1-5): EPEVTQTPSHQVTQMGQEVILRCVPISNHLYFYWYRQILGQKVEFLVSFYNNEISEKSEIFDDQFSVERPDGSNFTLKIRSTKLEDSAMYFCASSEGTLGNQPQHFGDGTRLSIL.